The TCR beta chain under discussion was sequenced for a study of shared clonotypes between healthy human individuals. On the study more broadly: The cohort comprised a couple of women and a few men. Their ages spanned 18 to 49 years. Researchers assigned three CD4 naive, three CD4 memory, two CD8 naive and one CD8 memory plate to each donor. Study findings and constraints: Around 5% of naive CD4 clonotypes were common to several donors.

CDR1 and CDR2 (germline): SEHNR, FQNEAQ (reference sequence). The CDR3 contains 16 residues. V lost 5 bases to trimming and J lost 3 bases, with 20 bases between them. The method was immunoSEQ multiplex PCR; TCRdb's version includes in-frame clones alone and lacks a portion of them. The sample contains some 800,000 clones, approximately 92% of which appear only once. Terminally differentiated effector memory CD45RA+ cells were excluded by CCR7 positive selection of CD45RO-negative cells. With respect to this clone: Its antigen remains unknown.

The origin of this receptor is a man aged 25 to 40 in good health. The sequencing sample was made of naive CD8+ T cells sorted from blood. V is TRBV7-9 and J is TRBJ2-7, with TRBD1 as a possible D gene (6 bases). The CDR3 here is CASSTPKTGPYYEQYF. The CDR3 nucleotides are TGTGCCAGCAGCACCCCCAAGACAGGACCGTACTACGAGCAGTACTTC. The variable domain in full, with the rest retrieved from reference TRBV7-9 and TRBJ2-7, is DTGVSQNPRHKITKRGQNVTFRCDPISEHNRLYWYRQTLGQGPEFLTYFQNEAQLEKSRLLSDRFSAERPKGSFSTLEIQRTEQGDSAMYLCASSTPKTGPYYEQYFGPGTRLTVT.